Listed below are T cell receptor beta chains from one sample, sequenced in a study of human T cells and chemical hapten exposure. TCRdb called the RACE reads again in MiXCR, with one record for every CDR3 protein. The sample lists around 190,000 distinct CDR3 sequences; about a fifth were seen once. This specimen was whole blood, taken in connection with sensitization to the hapten diphenylcyclopropenone (DPC). The receptors derive from a woman aged 45-59 years with alopecia areata. Some clones in this sample may be carry-over from other donors' samples. The CDR3 runs from the conserved cysteine through the conserved F or W. A D gene is named only where the DNA matches it firmly. Some rows have no size entry. The others give once, few or many, or a class for an expanded clone.

clone size,D gene,V gene,J gene,CDR3 protein,CDR3 DNA
NA,TRBD2,TRBV10-2,TRBJ2-1,CASSRTATSGRGGEQFF,TGCGCCAGCAGCCGCACGGCAACTAGCGGGAGGGGTGGTGAGCAGTTCTTC
NA,NA,TRBV12-3/TRBV12-4,TRBJ1-1,CASSSPLGWAEAFF,TGTGCCAGCAGTTCCCCGCTAGGATGGGCTGAAGCTTTCTTT
few,TRBD1,TRBV28,TRBJ1-6,CASSLPRQGKVDSPLHF,TGTGCCAGCAGTCTCCCGCGACAGGGTAAAGTGGATTCACCCCTCCACTTT
many,TRBD1,TRBV11-2,TRBJ1-4,CASSLGQGAEKLFF,TGTGCCAGCAGCCTGGGACAGGGGGCTGAAAAACTGTTTTTT
NA,TRBD2,TRBV12-3/TRBV12-4,TRBJ2-6,CASSPPLAGAISGANVLTF,TGTGCCAGCAGTCCGCCATTGGCGGGAGCCATCTCTGGGGCCAACGTCCTGACTTTC
few,NA,TRBV5-1,TRBJ2-7,CASRARGFRDEQYF,TGCGCCAGCAGAGCTCGGGGCTTTAGGGACGAGCAGTACTTC
few,TRBD2,TRBV15,TRBJ2-7,CATSRARAGGFEQYF,TGTGCCACCAGCAGAGCTCGAGCGGGAGGTTTCGAGCAGTACTTC
few,TRBD1,TRBV12-3/TRBV12-4,TRBJ1-5,CASRGQSNQPQHF,TGTGCCAGCAGGGGACAGAGCAATCAGCCCCAGCATTTT
few,NA,TRBV9,TRBJ2-5,CASSVQGTETQYF,TGTGCCAGCAGCGTGCAGGGGACCGAGACCCAGTACTTC
NA,NA,TRBV20-1,TRBJ2-5,CSARDSPRQTQYF,TGCAGTGCTAGAGATTCCCCCCGGCAGACCCAGTACTTC
NA,NA,TRBV2,TRBJ2-7,CASSETFLKAQYF,TGTGCCAGCAGTGAAACATTCTTAAAGGCGCAGTACTTC
few,NA,TRBV7-3,TRBJ2-3,CASSLNRDFTDTQYF,TGTGCCAGCAGCTTAAATCGGGACTTTACAGATACGCAGTATTTT
few,NA,TRBV2,TRBJ2-3,CASSRDGGKDTQYF,TGTGCCAGCAGTCGAGACGGTGGAAAAGATACGCAGTATTTT
NA,NA,TRBV3-1,TRBJ2-2,CASSQAPTTGELFF,TGTGCCAGCAGCCAAGCGCCCACTACCGGGGAGCTGTTTTTT
NA,TRBD1,TRBV2,TRBJ1-2,CAISDRGPSNYGYTF,TGTGCCATCTCGGACAGGGGCCCCAGTAACTATGGCTACACCTTC
NA,NA,TRBV10-2,TRBJ2-1,CASSESYGPSEQFF,TGCGCCAGCAGTGAGTCTTATGGCCCCTCTGAGCAGTTCTTC
few,NA,TRBV12-3/TRBV12-4,TRBJ1-5,CASSPGGAQPQHF,TGTGCCAGCAGCCCCGGGGGAGCTCAGCCCCAGCATTTT
many,NA,TRBV12-3/TRBV12-4,TRBJ2-1,CASSLSRAYNEQFF,TGTGCCAGCAGTTTAAGCAGGGCGTACAATGAGCAGTTCTTC
many,TRBD2,TRBV7-9,TRBJ2-3,CASSFGTSGTDTQYF,TGTGCCAGCAGCTTCGGGACTAGCGGCACAGATACGCAGTATTTT
NA,TRBD2,TRBV5-6,TRBJ2-3,CASSVERGSGRASTDTQYF,TGTGCCAGCAGCGTTGAACGGGGCAGCGGGAGAGCTAGCACAGATACGCAGTATTTT
NA,NA,TRBV25-1,TRBJ2-7,CASSESGLWAYEQYF,TGTGCCAGCAGTGAATCTGGTCTATGGGCTTACGAGCAGTACTTC
many,NA,TRBV6-1,TRBJ1-5,CASSEGGRQPQHF,TGTGCCAGCAGTGAGGGGGGGCGGCAGCCCCAGCATTTT
few,NA,TRBV10-2,TRBJ1-5,CASSVGAPGGWPQHF,TGCGCCAGCAGTGTAGGCGCTCCGGGAGGTTGGCCCCAGCATTTT
few,NA,TRBV12-3/TRBV12-4,TRBJ2-2,CASRPYGELFF,TGTGCCAGCAGACCATACGGGGAGCTGTTTTTT
NA,NA,TRBV9,TRBJ1-2,CAASQGPSNYGYTF,TGTGCCGCGAGTCAGGGGCCCTCTAACTATGGCTACACCTTC
NA,NA,TRBV24-1,TRBJ2-1,CATRGGGTYNEQFF,TGTGCCACCAGGGGTGGGGGAACCTACAATGAGCAGTTCTTC
NA,NA,TRBV28,TRBJ1-2,CASRFTGSDGYTF,TGTGCCAGCAGATTTACAGGGAGTGATGGCTACACCTTC
NA,TRBD1,TRBV25-1,TRBJ2-7,CASSGPALRDSNYEQYF,TGTGCCAGCTCCGGCCCCGCCCTCCGGGACAGCAACTACGAGCAGTACTTC
NA,TRBD1,TRBV29-1,TRBJ1-1,CSVGTGADTEAFF,TGCAGCGTTGGGACAGGGGCGGACACTGAAGCTTTCTTT
few,NA,TRBV5-1,TRBJ1-3,CASSSGQGNTIYF,TGCGCCAGCAGCTCAGGACAGGGAAACACCATATATTTT
few,NA,TRBV7-8,TRBJ2-7,CASRGRRTTSSYEQYF,TGTGCCAGCCGCGGGCGGCGGACTACTAGCTCCTACGAGCAGTACTTC
few,NA,TRBV3-1,TRBJ2-7,CASSPVSENEQYF,TGTGCCAGCAGCCCAGTGAGCGAGAACGAGCAGTACTTC
few,NA,TRBV5-1,TRBJ2-1,CASSPQTSSYNEQFF,TGCGCCAGCAGCCCCCAGACTAGCTCCTACAATGAGCAGTTCTTC
NA,NA,TRBV21-1,TRBJ2-4,CASVLDRGRVSNIQYF,TGTGCCAGCGTACTAGACAGGGGGCGGGTTAGTAACATTCAGTACTTC
few,NA,TRBV4-2,TRBJ1-6,CASSQEGGNSPLHF,TGTGCCAGCAGCCAAGAGGGCGGTAATTCACCCCTCCACTTT
few,NA,TRBV6-1,TRBJ2-3,CASRRAPRYADTQYF,TGTGCCAGCCGGAGGGCGCCGCGTTATGCAGATACGCAGTATTTT
NA,TRBD1,TRBV7-9,TRBJ1-1,CASSFDRVSNTEAFF,TGTGCCAGCAGCTTTGACAGGGTTTCTAACACTGAAGCTTTCTTT
few,NA,TRBV7-2,TRBJ2-5,CASSFPGAGRETQYF,TGTGCCAGCAGCTTCCCTGGGGCAGGGAGGGAGACCCAGTACTTC
few,NA,TRBV29-1,TRBJ2-3,CSVDPQGSDTQYF,TGCAGCGTCGATCCCCAGGGGTCAGATACGCAGTATTTT
few,NA,TRBV29-1,TRBJ1-1,CSVDGGGGLSNTEAFF,TGCAGCGTTGACGGCGGCGGGGGACTCTCGAACACTGAAGCTTTCTTT
few,NA,TRBV12-3/TRBV12-4,TRBJ2-3,CASNRRVTDTQYF,TGTGCCAGCAATAGGCGCGTCACAGATACGCAGTATTTT
NA,NA,TRBV10-3,TRBJ2-3,CAIMSESTQYF,TGTGCCATTATGTCTGAGTCTACGCAGTATTTT
few,TRBD2,TRBV7-8,TRBJ2-3,CASSLESGRGSTDTQYF,TGTGCCAGCAGCTTAGAAAGCGGGAGGGGGAGCACAGATACGCAGTATTTT
NA,TRBD1,TRBV5-1,TRBJ2-5,CASSRTTGAQETQYF,TGCGCCAGCAGCCGCACAACAGGGGCACAAGAGACCCAGTACTTC
many,TRBD1,TRBV7-8,TRBJ2-2,CASSPSQGALAGELFF,TGTGCCAGCAGCCCATCACAGGGGGCGCTTGCCGGGGAGCTGTTTTTT
NA,TRBD1,TRBV2,TRBJ1-1,CASQNRGTEAFF,TGTGCCAGCCAAAACAGGGGTACTGAAGCTTTCTTT